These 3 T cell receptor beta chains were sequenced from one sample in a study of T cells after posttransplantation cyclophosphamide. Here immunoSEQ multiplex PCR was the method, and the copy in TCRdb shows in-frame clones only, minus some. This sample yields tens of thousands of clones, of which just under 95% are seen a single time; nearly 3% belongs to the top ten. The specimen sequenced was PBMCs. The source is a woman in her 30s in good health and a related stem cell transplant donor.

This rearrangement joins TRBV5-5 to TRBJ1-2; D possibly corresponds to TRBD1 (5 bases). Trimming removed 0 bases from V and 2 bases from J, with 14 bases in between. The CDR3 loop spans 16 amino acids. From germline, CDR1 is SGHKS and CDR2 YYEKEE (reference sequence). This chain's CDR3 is CASSLGPPTVNYGYTF. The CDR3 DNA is TGTGCCAGCAGCTTGGGTCCCCCGACAGTAAACTATGGCTACACCTTC. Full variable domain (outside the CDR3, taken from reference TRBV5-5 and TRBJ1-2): DAGVTQSPTHLIKTRGQQVTLRCSPISGHKSVSWYQQVLGQGPQFIFQYYEKEERGRGNFPDRFSARQFPNYSSELNVNALLLGDSALYLCASSLGPPTVNYGYTFGSGTRLTVV.

This chain's CDR3 is CASRQQGLAGGDNTGELFF. The CDR3 region has the DNA TGTGCCAGCAGGCAGCAAGGACTAGCGGGGGGCGATAACACCGGGGAGCTGTTTTTT. V and J are TRBV5-4 and TRBJ2-2; 14 bases align to TRBD2. CDR3 length equals 19 residues. Per germline, CDR1 SGHNT and CDR2 YYREEE (reference sequence). Trimming removed 5 bases from V and 2 bases from J; junction bases left unmatched: 11.

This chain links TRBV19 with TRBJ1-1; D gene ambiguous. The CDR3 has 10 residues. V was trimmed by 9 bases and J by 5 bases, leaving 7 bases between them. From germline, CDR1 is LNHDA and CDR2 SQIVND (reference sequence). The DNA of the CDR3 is TGTGCCAGGGGCCGGACTGAAGCTTTCTTT. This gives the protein CARGRTEAFF.